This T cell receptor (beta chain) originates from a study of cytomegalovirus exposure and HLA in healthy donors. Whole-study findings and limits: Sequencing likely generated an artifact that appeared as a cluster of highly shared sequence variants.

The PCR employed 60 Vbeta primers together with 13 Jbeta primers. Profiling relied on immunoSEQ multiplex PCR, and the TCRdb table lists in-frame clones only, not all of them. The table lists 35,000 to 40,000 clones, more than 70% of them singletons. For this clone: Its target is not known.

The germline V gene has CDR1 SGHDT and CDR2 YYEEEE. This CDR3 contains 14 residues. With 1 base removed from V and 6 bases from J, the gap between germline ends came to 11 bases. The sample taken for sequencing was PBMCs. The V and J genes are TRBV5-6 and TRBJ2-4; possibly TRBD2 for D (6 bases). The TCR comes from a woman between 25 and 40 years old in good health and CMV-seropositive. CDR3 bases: TGTGCCAGCAGCTTGCGGGGGAACAGAAACATTCAGTACTTC. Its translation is CASSLRGNRNIQYF.